A single sample is the source of the 22 T cell receptor beta chains below, sequenced in a study of T-cell reconstitution after alpha-beta-depleted transplantation in children. As it was prepared, the TCRbeta library received unique molecular identifiers. TCRdb itself ran the PCR reads through MiXCR, one entry per CDR3 protein. Here the sample spans about a million distinct CDR3 sequences, around 30% being singletons. The specimen was PBMCs, mostly from graft donor cells, collected 360 days after TCRalphabeta/CD19-depleted stem cell transplant. The origin of the receptors is a boy younger than two who had a stem cell transplant for SCID, so the T cells may come from the graft donor.

This clonotype was seen repeatedly, ten times or more. The J gene is TRBJ1-1, the V gene TRBV5-1; unclear D gene. The length of the CDR3 is 16 residues. Trimming removed 0 bases from V and 10 bases from J, with 22 bases in between. Germline CDR1 and CDR2: SGHRS and YFSETQ. The chain's CDR3 is CASSLGGGGGSDGAFF. In nucleotides, the CDR3 is TGCGCCAGCAGCTTGGGAGGAGGAGGTGGATCCGATGGAGCTTTCTTT. The complete variable domain, with remaining parts taken from reference TRBV5-1 and TRBJ1-1, reads KAGVTQTPRYLIKTRGQQVTLSCSPISGHRSVSWYQQTPGQGLQFLFEYFSETQRNKGNFPGRFSGRQFSNSRSEMNVSTLELGDSALYLCASSLGGGGGSDGAFFGQGTRLTVV.

This clonotype is a singleton in its sample. At one boundary the junction diverges from the germline segment, which might be a read error. The CDR3 coding sequence is TGTGCCAGCACCCAAGATGTCAATAGCGGGTTCGAAGAGACCCAGTACTTC. Translation gives CASTQDVNSGFEETQYF. The chain couples TRBV3-1 to TRBJ2-5; 7 bases agree with TRBD2. CDR3 length equals 17 residues. Germline V gives CDR1 LGHDT, CDR2 YNNKEL (reference sequence).

The rearrangement joins TRBV7-2 to TRBJ1-2; TRBD1 agrees at 7 bases. V shed 5 bases and J 4 bases; nucleotides not matched to a gene: 4. The CDR3 has 13 amino acids. Germline-derived CDR1 and CDR2 are SGHTA and FQGNSA. CDR3: CASSRGQSYGYTF. CDR3 sequence (DNA): TGTGCCAGCAGCCGGGGACAGAGCTATGGCTACACCTTC.

The chain joins TRBV20-1 to TRBJ1-1; D perhaps matches TRBD1 (5 bases). This CDR3 comprises 12 residues. Trimming took off 6 bases at V and 9 bases at J, with 17 bases between the two ends. Germline CDR1 reads DFQATT; CDR2 reads SNEGSKA (reference sequence). The CDR3 loop is CSAPGLAVKAFF. The CDR3, as DNA: TGCAGTGCACCGGGACTTGCAGTTAAAGCTTTCTTT.

This clonotype came up once. This sequence joins TRBV20-1 and TRBJ2-1; 8 positions agree with TRBD2. The CDR3 consists of 13 residues. After removal of 5 bases from V and 7 bases from J, the junction contained 7 bases not matched to a gene. Germline loops: CDR1 DFQATT, CDR2 SNEGSKA (reference sequence). The CDR3 region has the DNA TGCAGTGCTCATCGGGGGGGCCGGAATGAGCAGTTCTTC. This sequence encodes CSAHRGGRNEQFF.

The chain uses TRBV29-1 and TRBJ2-5; tentative D call: TRBD1 (6 bases). This CDR3 has 14 residues. Germline CDR1 and CDR2: SQVTM and ANQGSEA. V dropped 5 bases and J dropped 3 bases, with 16 bases sitting between them. In DNA, the CDR3 is TGCAGCGTTAGTGACAGGCCGGGTGAAGAGACCCAGTACTTC. Its protein is CSVSDRPGEETQYF.

The V and J genes are TRBV4-2 and TRBJ1-1, with D maybe TRBD1 (5 bases). Trimming cost V 4 bases and J 4 bases, with 25 bases left between them. The CDR3 is made up of 18 amino acids. CDR1 LGHNA and CDR2 YNFKEQ come from the germline V gene. The CDR3 DNA reads TGTGCCAGCAGCCTAAGTGAAACAGGTTCTCTCAGGCGCACTGAAGCTTTCTTT. Translation: CASSLSETGSLRRTEAFF.

The chain is built from TRBV7-9 and TRBJ1-5; D possibly corresponds to TRBD1 (5 bases). Germline lookup yields CDR1 SEHNR and CDR2 FQNEAQ (reference sequence). The CDR3 has 16 residues. Trimming removed 6 bases at V and 2 bases at J, with 17 bases between. The CDR3 reads CASSLGTGNGNQPQHF. DNA for the CDR3: TGTGCCAGCAGTCTAGGGACCGGGAACGGCAATCAGCCCCAGCATTTT.

The chain has TRBV2 and TRBJ1-1; D possibly corresponds to TRBD1 (6 bases). The CDR3 totals 13 residues. The V gene lost 3 bases and the J gene lost 5 bases, with 10 bases spanning the gap. Germline values: CDR1 SNHLY, CDR2 FYNNEI. CDR3 protein: CASSEEGGTEAFF. CDR3 DNA: TGTGCCAGCAGTGAGGAGGGGGGGACTGAAGCTTTCTTT.

This clonotype was detected a few times. This sequence joins TRBV6-5 and TRBJ2-7; 8 positions agree with TRBD1. This CDR3 is 16 amino acids long. CDR1 and CDR2 from the germline V gene are MNHEY and SVGAGI. J lost 6 bases, V lost 0 bases, and 10 bases had no gene match. The CDR3 loop is CASSYSRGQGNAEQYF. The CDR3, as DNA: TGTGCCAGCAGTTACTCGCGAGGACAGGGTAACGCCGAGCAGTACTTC.

The chain couples TRBV20-1 to TRBJ2-1; TRBD2 matches 8 bases. The CDR3 sequence is 12 residues long. Trimming took 1 base from V and 9 from J; bases not matched to a gene: 2. Per germline, CDR1 DFQATT and CDR2 SNEGSKA (reference sequence). DNA of the CDR3: TGCAGTGCTAGAGCGAGCGGGGGTGAGCAGTTCTTC. It yields the protein CSARASGGEQFF.

This clonotype has only a few counts. The rearrangement links TRBV3-1 to TRBJ1-2; 7 bases agree with TRBD1. This CDR3 comprises 13 residues. V shed 2 bases, J shed 8 bases, and the junction held 5 bases outside the gene matches. Germline assignment: CDR1 LGHDT and CDR2 YNNKEL (reference sequence). The CDR3 loop reads CASSQRQGGGYTF. The DNA of the CDR3 is TGTGCCAGCAGCCAAAGACAGGGAGGCGGCTACACCTTC.

The genes are TRBV3-1 and TRBJ2-7; tentatively, D is TRBD1 (6 bases). The V end was cut by 4 bases, the J end by 1 base, with 8 bases between. The germline V gene encodes CDR1 LGHDT and CDR2 YNNKEL (reference sequence). There are 13 residues in the CDR3. The CDR3 nucleotides are TGTGCCAGCAGCCGGGACAAGTCCTACGAGCAGTACTTC. Translated, it gives CASSRDKSYEQYF.

V and J are TRBV12-3 or TRBV12-4 and TRBJ2-2; no definite D call. Trimming took off 1 base at V and 4 bases at J, with 13 bases between the two ends. CDR3 length equals 16 residues. As DNA, the CDR3 is TGTGCCAGCAGTTTAGTAACACAGTGGGTCACCGGGGAGCTGTTTTTT. Protein product: CASSLVTQWVTGELFF.

This clonotype was detected only a few times. The V gene is TRBV28, the J gene TRBJ2-1, with D uncertain. There are 15 residues in the CDR3. Germline loops: CDR1 MDHEN, CDR2 SYDVKM. Trimming took 3 bases from V and 6 from J, leaving 15 bases between them. In nucleotides, the CDR3 is TGTGCCAGCAGTTTGGTCCAGGACCCCTCCAATGAGCAGTTCTTC. It codes for CASSLVQDPSNEQFF.

This chain connects TRBV6-5 to TRBJ2-3, with 8 bases that match TRBD1. This CDR3 has 15 amino acids. The germline CDR1 and CDR2 sequences are MNHEY and SVGAGI. The trim removed 0 bases at V and 6 bases at J, leaving 5 bases unmatched. CDR3 sequence (DNA): TGTGCCAGCAGTTACTCGAACAGGGGGTACGATACGCAGTATTTT. It encodes CASSYSNRGYDTQYF.

This chain connects TRBV2 to TRBJ2-5; D ambiguous. This CDR3 comprises 14 residues. Trimming took off 4 bases at V and 2 bases at J, with 11 bases between the two ends. CDR1 SNHLY and CDR2 FYNNEI come from the germline V gene. The CDR3 nucleotides are TGTGCCAGCAGTGCAGGCACAATGCAAGAGACCCAGTACTTC. As protein: CASSAGTMQETQYF.

J is TRBJ2-3 and V is TRBV9; TRBD2 aligns across 14 bases. The CDR3 covers 19 residues. The germline V gene has CDR1 SGDLS and CDR2 YYNGEE. Unmatched junction bases numbered 11, after V lost 1 base and J lost 4 bases. The CDR3 DNA reads TGTGCCAGCAGCGTATTCGGAGGGACTAGCGGGGGCGTGGCAGATACGCAGTATTTT. It codes for CASSVFGGTSGGVADTQYF. Full variable domain (missing parts from reference TRBV9 and TRBJ2-3): DSGVTQTPKHLITATGQRVTLRCSPRSGDLSVYWYQQSLDQGLQFLIQYYNGEERAKGNILERFSAQQFPDLHSELNLSSLELGDSALYFCASSVFGGTSGGVADTQYFGPGTRLTVL.

The rearrangement links TRBV6-1 to TRBJ2-3; D gene ambiguous. Germline CDR1 reads MNHNS; CDR2 reads SASEGT. The V and J ends lost 4 bases and 1 base respectively, with 15 bases between them. This CDR3 is built from 16 residues. The DNA of the CDR3 is TGTGCCAGCAGTGCCCAGACTCCCGCTGGCACAGATACGCAGTATTTT. It encodes CASSAQTPAGTDTQYF.

This sequence joins TRBV6-2 or TRBV6-3 and TRBJ2-2, with D unresolved. V was pared by 8 bases and J by 2 bases, with 9 bases between. CDR1 MNHEY and CDR2 SVGEGT come from the germline V gene. This CDR3 region has 13 residues. The CDR3 loop reads CASRSSNTGELFF. The CDR3 bases are TGTGCCAGCCGCTCATCCAACACCGGGGAGCTGTTTTTT.

This clonotype showed up just a few times. This chain links TRBV29-1 with TRBJ2-1; 11 bases align to TRBD1. Germline V gene sequence: CDR1 SQVTM, CDR2 ANQGSEA. The CDR3 consists of 13 residues. The V segment lost 7 bases and the J segment 5 bases; nucleotides outside the gene matches: 4. The CDR3 DNA follows: TGCAGCGCCTCGGGACAGGGGGACAATGAGCAGTTCTTC. Translation gives CSASGQGDNEQFF.

This clonotype was counted only a few times. The CDR3: CSAKGQVLGEQYF. CDR3 in DNA: TGCAGTGCTAAAGGACAGGTCTTGGGGGAGCAGTACTTC. The J gene is TRBJ2-7, the V gene TRBV20-1, with 7 bases lining up with TRBD1. Germline CDR1 and CDR2: DFQATT and SNEGSKA (reference sequence). V lost 4 bases, J lost 7 bases, and 10 bases stayed unmatched. There are 13 residues in the CDR3.